Shown below are 30 T cell receptor beta chains from a single sample sequenced in a study of blood T cell repertoires in COVID-19. The protocol was immunoSEQ multiplex PCR, while the TCRdb copy is restricted to in-frame clones and leaves out a portion. The sample has some 160,000 clones; 88% are singletons. Sequencing was carried out using PBMCs or T cells enriched from blood (not recorded which). Receptors were obtained from a woman in her 50s who had recovered from COVID-19.

The chain joins TRBV18 to TRBJ1-1; D is perhaps TRBD1 (5 bases). The CDR3 is 14 amino acids. Germline values: CDR1 KGHSH, CDR2 LQKENI. V was shortened by 2 bases and J by 5 bases, with 12 bases between the two germline ends. As DNA, the CDR3 is TGTGCCAGCTCACCATTCCAGGGCAGGACTGAAGCTTTCTTT. Residues: CASSPFQGRTEAFF.

The gene calls are TRBV3-1 (or the pseudogene TRBV3-2) and TRBJ2-3; D possibly corresponds to TRBD2 (6 bases). The CDR3 covers 17 residues. V shed 1 base and J shed 0 bases, with 14 bases lying between them. The germline V gene encodes CDR1 LGHDT and CDR2 YNNKEL (reference sequence). Written as DNA, the CDR3 is TGTGCCAGCAGCCAAGGTGTGGACTATGCTAGCACAGATACGCAGTATTTT. Translating it yields CASSQGVDYASTDTQYF.

The V and J genes are TRBV19 and TRBJ2-1, with D tentatively TRBD2 (5 bases). The CDR3 extends over 13 amino acids. The germline V gene encodes CDR1 LNHDA and CDR2 SQIVND (reference sequence). Trimming left V 3 bases short and J 8 bases short, with 11 bases between. CDR3 nucleotide sequence: TGTGCCAGTAGTATCGGACTTGGGCATGAGCAGTTCTTC. Protein: CASSIGLGHEQFF.

This chain connects TRBV7-9 to TRBJ1-6, with D perhaps matching TRBD1 (5 bases). The CDR3 is 14 residues long. CDR1 is SEHNR and CDR2 is FQNEAQ in the germline V gene (reference sequence). Trimming took 5 bases from V and 5 from J, leaving 10 bases between them. CDR3 coding DNA: TGTGCCAGCAGCCTAACAGGAAATAATTCACCCCTCCACTTT. It codes for CASSLTGNNSPLHF.

The V and J genes are TRBV5-6 and TRBJ1-3; D gene unclear. The germline V gene encodes CDR1 SGHDT and CDR2 YYEEEE. Trimming shortened V by 4 bases and J by 7 bases, and 21 bases separated the two germline ends. The CDR3 covers 16 residues. Here the CDR3 DNA reads TGTGCCAGCAGCCCCCCTCCGGGCCCCGGGAGGAACACCATATATTTT. The encoded protein is CASSPPPGPGRNTIYF.

The rearrangement joins TRBV19 to TRBJ2-3; weak D call: TRBD2 (5 bases). CDR1 LNHDA and CDR2 SQIVND come from the germline V gene (reference sequence). V was shortened by 8 bases and J by 4 bases, with 13 bases between the two germline ends. The CDR3 consists of 13 residues. The CDR3: CASATGVPDTQYF. In DNA form, the CDR3 reads TGTGCCAGTGCCACCGGGGTCCCAGATACGCAGTATTTT.

The genes are TRBV4-3 and TRBJ1-2, with TRBD1 identical over 7 bases. CDR3 size: 15 residues. In germline, CDR1 is LGHNA, CDR2 YSLEER. V lost 3 bases and J lost 5; bases outside the gene matches: 9. CDR3 coding DNA: TGCGCCAGCAGCCATCGGGCAGGGGGTTTATATGGCTACACCTTC. This translates into CASSHRAGGLYGYTF.

This rearrangement joins TRBV7-2 to TRBJ2-3; unclear D gene. The ends were cut back, 5 bases at V and 0 bases at J, with 6 bases in the middle. CDR1 SGHTA and CDR2 FQGNSA come from the germline V gene. The CDR3 length is 13 residues. The CDR3 nucleotides are TGTGCCAGCAGCGCGACTAGCACAGATACGCAGTATTTT. This codes for CASSATSTDTQYF. The full variable domain, rest sourced from reference TRBV7-2 and TRBJ2-3, is GAGVSQSPSNKVTEKGKDVELRCDPISGHTALYWYRQSLGQGLEFLIYFQGNSAPDKSGLPSDRFSAERTGGSVSTLTIQRTQQEDSAVYLCASSATSTDTQYFGPGTRLTVL.

The chain couples TRBV7-9 to TRBJ2-5, with 8 bases aligning to TRBD2. CDR1 and CDR2 from the germline V gene are SEHNR and FQNEAQ (reference sequence). The CDR3 has 15 amino acids. V gave up 4 bases and J gave up 9 bases; unmatched junction bases: 13. Here the CDR3 reads CASSWSPTGGKSQYF. The CDR3 DNA sequence: TGTGCCAGCAGCTGGAGCCCCACGGGGGGGAAGTCCCAGTACTTC.

The rearrangement links TRBV4-2 to TRBJ2-1; 13 bases are a match to TRBD2. Germline V gene sequence: CDR1 LGHNA, CDR2 YNFKEQ. This CDR3 region has 17 residues. Germline trimming cut 1 base from V and 6 bases from J; bases unmatched to any gene: 6. The CDR3 is CASSQGLAGGAPNEQFF. Here the CDR3 DNA reads TGTGCCAGCAGCCAAGGACTAGCGGGGGGAGCTCCCAATGAGCAGTTCTTC.

This rearrangement joins TRBV15 to TRBJ1-5; unclear D gene. With 4 bases removed from V and 6 bases from J, the gap between germline ends came to 13 bases. The CDR3 loop spans 14 amino acids. CDR1 and CDR2 from the germline V gene are LNHNV and YYDKDF (reference sequence). The CDR3 spells CATSMALRSQPQHF. Here the CDR3 DNA reads TGTGCCACCAGCATGGCTCTCCGGAGTCAGCCCCAGCATTTT.

This clone showed up just once. The chain employs TRBV10-3 and TRBJ2-3; 7 bases are shared with TRBD2. The CDR3 runs to 14 residues. V lost 3 bases, J lost 2 bases, and 2 bases stayed unmatched. Germline V gives CDR1 ENHRY, CDR2 SYGVKD. The CDR3 region is CAISEAGNTDTQYF. For the CDR3, the DNA is TGTGCCATCAGTGAAGCGGGGAACACAGATACGCAGTATTTT.

The count of this clone is one. The chain has TRBV7-9 and TRBJ1-3; D is perhaps TRBD1 (6 bases). With 4 bases removed from V and 1 base from J, the gap between germline ends came to 11 bases. Per germline, CDR1 SEHNR and CDR2 FQNEAQ (reference sequence). The CDR3 extends over 15 amino acids. Written as DNA, the CDR3 is TGTGCCAGCAGCTCACCCACAGGGTCTGGAAACACCATATATTTT. This codes for CASSSPTGSGNTIYF.

The V gene is TRBV6-5, the J gene TRBJ2-7, with TRBD2 as a possible D gene (5 bases). The CDR3 runs to 14 residues. V lost 0 bases, J lost 5 bases, and 11 bases lay in between. Germline V lookup: CDR1 MNHEY, CDR2 SVGAGI. The CDR3: CASSYSRGSHEQYF. For the CDR3, the DNA is TGTGCCAGCAGTTACTCGAGAGGGAGCCACGAGCAGTACTTC.

The chain joins TRBV18 to TRBJ1-1, with TRBD1 identical over 8 bases. Germline-derived CDR1 and CDR2 are KGHSH and LQKENI. The ends lost 1 base at V and 5 bases at J; junction bases unmatched: 3. This CDR3 comprises 14 residues. CDR3 DNA sequence: TGTGCCAGCTCACCACAGGACAGGGTAACTGAAGCTTTCTTT. Translated, it gives CASSPQDRVTEAFF. The full variable domain, rest sourced from reference TRBV18 and TRBJ1-1, is NAGVMQNPRHLVRRRGQEARLRCSPMKGHSHVYWYRQLPEEGLKFMVYLQKENIIDESGMPKERFSAEFPKEGPSILRIQQVVRGDSAAYFCASSPQDRVTEAFFGQGTRLTVV.

The gene calls are TRBV3-1 (or the pseudogene TRBV3-2) and TRBJ1-4; D gene unclear. In germline, CDR1 is LGHDT, CDR2 YNNKEL (reference sequence). The CDR3 covers 16 residues. Trimming removed 1 base at V and 0 bases at J, with 9 bases between. The CDR3 loop reads CASSQGGPATNEKLFF. The CDR3 DNA is TGTGCCAGCAGCCAAGGAGGGCCTGCAACTAATGAAAAACTGTTTTTT.

The chain recombines TRBV27 with TRBJ2-4, with D unresolved. With 4 bases removed from V and 0 bases from J, the gap between germline ends came to 10 bases. Germline loops: CDR1 MNHEY, CDR2 SMNVEV (reference sequence). There are 15 residues in the CDR3. CDR3 residues: CASSSSQIAKNIQYF. The CDR3 DNA reads as TGTGCCAGCAGTTCTTCCCAGATAGCCAAAAACATTCAGTACTTC.

The rearrangement links TRBV21-1 to TRBJ1-5; the D segment call TRBD1 is taken from the table without a DNA check. TRBV21-1 counts as a pseudogene. The CDR3 consists of 12 residues. The CDR3 spells CAGNRGTQPQHF. The CDR3, as DNA: TGTGCCGGGAACAGGGGCACTCAGCCCCAGCATTTT.

The V call is TRBV25-1, the J call TRBJ2-5; 7 bases agree with TRBD2. This CDR3 is 15 amino acids long. The V gene's germline CDR1 is MGHDK and CDR2 SYGVNS. Trimming cost V 5 bases and J 5 bases; bases outside gene matches: 11. The CDR3 region is CASSPRWGGGETQYF. The CDR3 nucleotides are TGTGCCAGCAGTCCCAGGTGGGGGGGTGGGGAGACCCAGTACTTC.

This chain uses TRBV6-2 or TRBV6-3 with TRBJ1-2; maybe TRBD1 (5 bases). Germline V CDR1 and CDR2: MNHEY, SVGEGT. The CDR3 length is 16 residues. V was pared by 7 bases and J by 5 bases, with 23 bases between. The CDR3, as DNA: TGTGCCAGCACCCCATTTGGGCGCGGGACGGGATATGGCTACACCTTC. Its translation: CASTPFGRGTGYGYTF.

The rearrangement joins TRBV7-9 to TRBJ2-1; 14 bases map to TRBD2. CDR3 length equals 16 residues. After removal of 5 bases from V and 6 bases from J, the junction contained 6 bases not matched to a gene. The germline V gene has CDR1 SEHNR and CDR2 FQNEAQ (reference sequence). The CDR3 sequence: CASSRQGLAGVNEQFF. DNA of the CDR3: TGTGCCAGCAGCAGACAGGGACTAGCGGGAGTCAATGAGCAGTTCTTC.

This chain joins TRBV5-1 and TRBJ2-3, with TRBD1 identical over 8 bases. J gave up 3 bases and V 2 bases, and 5 bases lay outside the gene matches. Germline V lookup: CDR1 SGHRS, CDR2 YFSETQ. The CDR3 is 15 amino acids. This CDR3 reads CASSLIDRGTDTQYF. CDR3 DNA: TGCGCCAGCAGCTTAATCGACAGGGGAACAGATACGCAGTATTTT. Supplemented by reference TRBV5-1 and TRBJ2-3, the full variable domain reads KAGVTQTPRYLIKTRGQQVTLSCSPISGHRSVSWYQQTPGQGLQFLFEYFSETQRNKGNFPGRFSGRQFSNSRSEMNVSTLELGDSALYLCASSLIDRGTDTQYFGPGTRLTVL.

The genes are TRBV11-2 and TRBJ1-2; no firm D call. V was clipped by 2 bases and J by 2 bases, with 6 bases between them. CDR1 SGHAT and CDR2 FQNNGV come from the germline V gene. This CDR3 is 13 amino acids long. CDR3: CASSLTQNYGYTF. CDR3 coding DNA: TGTGCCAGCAGCTTAACACAGAACTATGGCTACACCTTC.

The gene calls are TRBV7-6 and TRBJ1-3; no firm D call. CDR3 length equals 16 residues. The germline V gene has CDR1 SGHVS and CDR2 FNYEAQ. Trimming shortened V by 5 bases and J by 1 base, and 15 bases separated the two germline ends. In DNA, the CDR3 is TGTGCCAGCAGCCACCCCGGGGTAGATTCTGGAAACACCATATATTTT. Translated, it gives CASSHPGVDSGNTIYF.

This chain connects TRBV19 to TRBJ1-5; 11 nucleotides match TRBD1. The germline CDR1 and CDR2 sequences are LNHDA and SQIVND (reference sequence). Trimming at V came to 3 bases and at J to 4 bases, leaving 11 bases not matched to a gene. There are 18 residues in the CDR3. This CDR3 is CASSILPGTGGNNQPQHF. CDR3 DNA: TGTGCCAGTAGTATTTTGCCCGGGACAGGGGGTAATAATCAGCCCCAGCATTTT.

The CDR3 loop is CASSVAGVLTDTQYF. Written as DNA, the CDR3 is TGTGCCAGCAGTGTAGCAGGGGTGCTAACAGATACGCAGTATTTT. The chain joins TRBV2 to TRBJ2-3; maybe TRBD1 (6 bases). This CDR3 has 15 amino acids. The V end was cut by 4 bases, the J end by 3 bases, with 14 bases between. Germline loops: CDR1 SNHLY, CDR2 FYNNEI.

J is TRBJ1-1 and V is TRBV6-5, with 8 positions matching TRBD1. Trimming at V came to 7 bases and at J to 3 bases, leaving 7 bases not matched to a gene. The V gene's germline CDR1 is MNHEY and CDR2 SVGAGI. The CDR3 extends over 14 amino acids. The CDR3: CASTLGQGDTEAFF. The DNA for the CDR3 is TGTGCCAGCACCCTAGGACAGGGTGACACTGAAGCTTTCTTT.

The CDR3 sequence: CASSIVGTSSYNSPLHF. The DNA for the CDR3 is TGTGCCAGTAGTATAGTGGGGACAAGCTCCTATAATTCACCCCTCCACTTT. The V gene is TRBV19, the J gene TRBJ1-6; D might be TRBD1 (6 bases). Trimming took off 1 base at V and 0 bases at J, with 10 bases between the two ends. Germline values: CDR1 LNHDA, CDR2 SQIVND (reference sequence). This CDR3 comprises 17 residues.

The gene calls are TRBV4-3 and TRBJ2-3, with 8 bases fitting TRBD2. Trimming took 0 bases from V and 5 from J; bases not matched to a gene: 10. The CDR3 runs to 17 residues. CDR1 and CDR2 from the germline V gene are LGHNA and YSLEER. CDR3 sequence: CASSQDGTGGLVDTQYF. Written as DNA, the CDR3 is TGCGCCAGCAGCCAAGATGGAACGGGGGGGCTTGTAGATACGCAGTATTTT.

This chain joins TRBV29-1 and TRBJ2-1; tentative D call: TRBD1 (5 bases). This CDR3 is built from 14 residues. Per germline, CDR1 SQVTM and CDR2 ANQGSEA. Trimming took off 1 base at V and 1 base at J, with 8 bases between the two ends. DNA for the CDR3: TGCAGCGTTGAAGTCCAGGGATCCTACAATGAGCAGTTCTTC. It encodes CSVEVQGSYNEQFF.